This entry features one T cell receptor (beta chain) sequence. This entry is derived from a study of blood T cell repertoires in COVID-19. CDR1 is SGHTS and CDR2 is YDEGEE in the germline V gene. The V gene lost 2 bases and the J gene lost 0 bases, with 9 bases spanning the gap. This CDR3 has 15 residues. As processed by the authors: Amplification of reference gene primers was used by the study to estimate nucleated cell counts. Here immunoSEQ multiplex PCR was the method, and the copy in TCRdb shows in-frame clones only, minus some. That table furnishes V, J and clone size, whereas the DNA furnished D and trimming. Of about 280,000 clones in the sample, around 89% were seen once. Recruits, aged 18 to 89 years, lived in 20 to 30 US areas.

The source material was PBMCs or T cells enriched from blood (not recorded which). V and J are TRBV5-8 and TRBJ1-5, with D unclear. This receptor was obtained from a woman under 30 with acute COVID-19. CDR3 in amino acids: CASSFGGDSNQPQHF. The CDR3 nucleotides read TGTGCCAGCAGCTTTGGCGGGGATAGCAATCAGCCCCAGCATTTT.